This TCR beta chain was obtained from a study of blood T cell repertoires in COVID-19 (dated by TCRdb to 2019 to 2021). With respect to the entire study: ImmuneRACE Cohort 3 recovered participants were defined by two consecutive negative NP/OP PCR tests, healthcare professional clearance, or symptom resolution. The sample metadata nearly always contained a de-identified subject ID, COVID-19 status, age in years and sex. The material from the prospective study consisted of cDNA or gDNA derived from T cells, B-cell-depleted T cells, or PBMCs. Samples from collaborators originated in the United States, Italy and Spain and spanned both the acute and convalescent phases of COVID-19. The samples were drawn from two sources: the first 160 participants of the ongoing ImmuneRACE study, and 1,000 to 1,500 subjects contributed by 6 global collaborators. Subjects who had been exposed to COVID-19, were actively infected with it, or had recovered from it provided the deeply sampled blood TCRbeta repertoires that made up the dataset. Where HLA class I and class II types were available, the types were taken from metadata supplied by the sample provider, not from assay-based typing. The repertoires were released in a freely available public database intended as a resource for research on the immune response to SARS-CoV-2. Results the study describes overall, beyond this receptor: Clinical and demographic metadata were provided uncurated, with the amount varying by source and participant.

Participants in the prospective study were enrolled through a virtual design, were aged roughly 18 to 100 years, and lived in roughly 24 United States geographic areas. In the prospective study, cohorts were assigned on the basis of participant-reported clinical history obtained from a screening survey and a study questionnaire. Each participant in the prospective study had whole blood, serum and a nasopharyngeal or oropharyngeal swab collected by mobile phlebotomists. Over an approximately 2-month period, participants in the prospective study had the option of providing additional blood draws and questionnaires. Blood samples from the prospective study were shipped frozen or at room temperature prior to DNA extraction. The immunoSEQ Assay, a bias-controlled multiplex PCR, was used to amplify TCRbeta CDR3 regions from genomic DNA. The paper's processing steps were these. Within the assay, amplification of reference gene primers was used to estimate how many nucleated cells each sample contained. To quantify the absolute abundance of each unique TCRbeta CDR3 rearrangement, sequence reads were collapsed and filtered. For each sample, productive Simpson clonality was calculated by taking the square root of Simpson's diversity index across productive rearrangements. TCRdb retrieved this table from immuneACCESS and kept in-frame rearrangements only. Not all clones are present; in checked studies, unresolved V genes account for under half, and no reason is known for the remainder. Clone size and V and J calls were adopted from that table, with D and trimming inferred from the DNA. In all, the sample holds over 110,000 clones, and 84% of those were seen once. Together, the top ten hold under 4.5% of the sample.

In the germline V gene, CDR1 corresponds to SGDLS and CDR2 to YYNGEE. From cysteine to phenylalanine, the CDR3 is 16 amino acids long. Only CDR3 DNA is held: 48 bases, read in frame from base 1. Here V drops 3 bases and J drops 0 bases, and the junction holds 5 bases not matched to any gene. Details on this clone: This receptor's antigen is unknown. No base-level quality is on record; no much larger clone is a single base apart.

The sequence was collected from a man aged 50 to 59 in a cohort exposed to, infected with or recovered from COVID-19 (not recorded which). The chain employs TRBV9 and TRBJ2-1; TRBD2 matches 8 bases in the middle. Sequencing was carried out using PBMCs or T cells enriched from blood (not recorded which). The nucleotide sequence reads TGTGCCAGCAGCGGCAGGACTAGCAGCTCCTACAATGAGCAGTTCTTC. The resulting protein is CASSGRTSSSYNEQFF.